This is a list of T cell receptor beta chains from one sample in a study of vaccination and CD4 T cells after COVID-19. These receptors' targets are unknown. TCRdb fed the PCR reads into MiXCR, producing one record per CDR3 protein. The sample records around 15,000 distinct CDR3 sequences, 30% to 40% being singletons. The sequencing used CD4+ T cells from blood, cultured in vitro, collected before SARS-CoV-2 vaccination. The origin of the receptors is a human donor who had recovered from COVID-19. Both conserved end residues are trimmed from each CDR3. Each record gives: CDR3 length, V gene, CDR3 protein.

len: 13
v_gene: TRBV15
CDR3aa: AANHGPKAGMEAF

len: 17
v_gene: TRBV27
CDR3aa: ASSSYSEGGGAYNSPLH

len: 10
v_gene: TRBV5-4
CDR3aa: ASSSLTGGYT

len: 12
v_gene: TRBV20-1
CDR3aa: SAATGSSYNEQF

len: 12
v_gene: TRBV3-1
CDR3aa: ASSRDRTNTEAF

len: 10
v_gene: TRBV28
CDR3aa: ASSLAGSPLH

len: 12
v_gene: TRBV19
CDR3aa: ASSTNGNNQPQH

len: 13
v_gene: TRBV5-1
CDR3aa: ASSLGAGINYGYT

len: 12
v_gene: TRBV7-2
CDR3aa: ASSLVGERGVQY

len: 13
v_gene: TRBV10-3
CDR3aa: AISESRQGRTEAF

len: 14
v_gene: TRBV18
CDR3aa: ASSLPSTGTPNTIY

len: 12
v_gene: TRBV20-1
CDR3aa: SARDRTANQPQH

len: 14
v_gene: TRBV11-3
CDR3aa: ASSFQSGTGAYEQY

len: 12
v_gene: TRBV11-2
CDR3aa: ASSPRAGRDEQF

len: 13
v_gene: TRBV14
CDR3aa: ASSQGHGSGYEQY

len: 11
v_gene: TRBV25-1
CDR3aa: ASSEYGAGKSF

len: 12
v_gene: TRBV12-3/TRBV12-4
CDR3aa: ASSFPELDTEAF

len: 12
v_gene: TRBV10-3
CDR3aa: AIRGGTPTDTQY

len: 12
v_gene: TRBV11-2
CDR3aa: ASSLDRDGSPLH

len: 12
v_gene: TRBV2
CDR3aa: ASTGGRATDTQY

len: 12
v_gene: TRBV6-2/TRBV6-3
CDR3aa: ASSYKGEATEAF

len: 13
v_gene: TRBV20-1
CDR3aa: SATRKGEGDSPLH

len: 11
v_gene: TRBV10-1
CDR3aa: ASSESGATEAF

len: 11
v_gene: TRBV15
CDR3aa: ATSTERGTEAF

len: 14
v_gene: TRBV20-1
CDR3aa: SARRSGGPRTDTQY

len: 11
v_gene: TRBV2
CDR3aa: ASAAGHNQPQH

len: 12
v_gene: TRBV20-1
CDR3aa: SARELAGIHEQY

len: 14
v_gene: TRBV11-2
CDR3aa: ASSPHGTGGRTEAF

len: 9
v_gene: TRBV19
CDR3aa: ASSIERDQH

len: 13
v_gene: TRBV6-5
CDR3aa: ASSYSRGGGNEQF

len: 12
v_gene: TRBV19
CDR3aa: ATSPGVANYGYT

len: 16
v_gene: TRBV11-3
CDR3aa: ASSLPWVTGHDSYEQY

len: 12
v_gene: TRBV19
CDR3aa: ASSTPGLAYEQY

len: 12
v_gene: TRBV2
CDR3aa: ASTLGVVNSPLH

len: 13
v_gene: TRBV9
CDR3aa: ASSVVGLAAETQY

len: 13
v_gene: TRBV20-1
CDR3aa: SARPGTVYNSPLH

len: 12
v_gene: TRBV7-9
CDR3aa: ASSFGQGVTEAF

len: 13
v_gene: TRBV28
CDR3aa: ASSRQGFGNQPQH

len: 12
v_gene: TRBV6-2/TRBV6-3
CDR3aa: ASRKTGAGNTIY

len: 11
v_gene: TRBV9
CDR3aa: ASSVAPPDEQF

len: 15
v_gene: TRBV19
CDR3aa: ASSRQLPGSSNYGYT

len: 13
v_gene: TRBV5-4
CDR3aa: ASSPDRGRTDTQY